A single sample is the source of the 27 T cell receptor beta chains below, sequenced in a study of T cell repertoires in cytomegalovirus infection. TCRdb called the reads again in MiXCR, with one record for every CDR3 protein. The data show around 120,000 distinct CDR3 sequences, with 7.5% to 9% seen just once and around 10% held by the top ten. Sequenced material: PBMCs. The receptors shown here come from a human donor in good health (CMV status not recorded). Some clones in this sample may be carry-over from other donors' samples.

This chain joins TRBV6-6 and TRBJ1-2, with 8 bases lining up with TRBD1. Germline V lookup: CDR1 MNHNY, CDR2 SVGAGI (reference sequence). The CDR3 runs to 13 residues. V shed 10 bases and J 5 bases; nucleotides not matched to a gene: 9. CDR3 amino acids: CATEQGVEYGYTF. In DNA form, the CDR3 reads TGTGCCACCGAACAGGGGGTGGAGTATGGCTACACCTTC.

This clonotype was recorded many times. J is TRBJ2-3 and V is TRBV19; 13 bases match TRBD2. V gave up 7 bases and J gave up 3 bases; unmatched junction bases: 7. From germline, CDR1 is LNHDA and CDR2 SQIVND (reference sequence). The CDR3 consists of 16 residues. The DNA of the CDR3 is TGTGCCAGTACAAGGACTAGCGGGGGAGGTACAGATACGCAGTATTTT. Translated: CASTRTSGGGTDTQYF.

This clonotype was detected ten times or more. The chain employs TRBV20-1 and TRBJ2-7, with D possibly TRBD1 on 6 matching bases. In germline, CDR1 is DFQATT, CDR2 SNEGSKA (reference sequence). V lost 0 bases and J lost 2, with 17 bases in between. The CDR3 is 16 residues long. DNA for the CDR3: TGCAGTGCTAGAGACTTATTTACAGGGATGGCCTACGAGCAGTACTTC. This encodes CSARDLFTGMAYEQYF.

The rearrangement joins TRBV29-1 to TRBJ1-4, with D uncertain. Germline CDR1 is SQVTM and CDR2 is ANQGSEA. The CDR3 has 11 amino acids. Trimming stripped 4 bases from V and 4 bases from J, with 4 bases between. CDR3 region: CSVVHNEKLFF. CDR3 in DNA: TGCAGCGTTGTTCATAATGAAAAACTGTTTTTT.

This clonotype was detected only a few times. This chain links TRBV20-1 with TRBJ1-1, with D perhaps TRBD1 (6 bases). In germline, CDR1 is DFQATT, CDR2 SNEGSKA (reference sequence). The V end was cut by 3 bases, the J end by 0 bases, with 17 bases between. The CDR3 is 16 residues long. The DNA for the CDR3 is TGCAGTGCTAGTGCTAAAACGGGGGCTGTGAACACTGAAGCTTTCTTT. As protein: CSASAKTGAVNTEAFF.

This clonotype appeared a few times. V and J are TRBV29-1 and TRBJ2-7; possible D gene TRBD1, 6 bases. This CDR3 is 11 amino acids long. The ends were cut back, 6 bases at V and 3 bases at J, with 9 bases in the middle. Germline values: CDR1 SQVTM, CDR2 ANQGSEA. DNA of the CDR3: TGCAGCGTGGGGGACATCTACGAGCAGTACTTC. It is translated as CSVGDIYEQYF.

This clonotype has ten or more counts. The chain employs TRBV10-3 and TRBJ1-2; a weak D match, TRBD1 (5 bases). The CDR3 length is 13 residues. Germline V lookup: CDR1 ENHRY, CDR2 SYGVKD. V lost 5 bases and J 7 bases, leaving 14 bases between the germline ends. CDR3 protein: CAISPTRDSGYTF. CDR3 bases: TGTGCCATCAGTCCTACGCGGGACTCTGGCTACACCTTC.

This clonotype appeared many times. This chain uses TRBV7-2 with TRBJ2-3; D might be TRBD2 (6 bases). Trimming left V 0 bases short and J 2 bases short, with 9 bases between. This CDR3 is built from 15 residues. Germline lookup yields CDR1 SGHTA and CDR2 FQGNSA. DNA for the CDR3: TGTGCCAGCAGCTTAGCTAGCGGCCCCACAGATACGCAGTATTTT. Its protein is CASSLASGPTDTQYF.

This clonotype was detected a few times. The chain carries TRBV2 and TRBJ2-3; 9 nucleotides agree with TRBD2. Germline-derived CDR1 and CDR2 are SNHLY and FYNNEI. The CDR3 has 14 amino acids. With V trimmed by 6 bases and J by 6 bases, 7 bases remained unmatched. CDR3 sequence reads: CASRAGLAPDTQYF. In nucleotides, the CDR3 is TGTGCCAGCAGGGCGGGACTAGCCCCCGATACGCAGTATTTT. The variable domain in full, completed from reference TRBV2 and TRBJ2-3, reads EPEVTQTPSHQVTQMGQEVILRCVPISNHLYFYWYRQILGQKVEFLVSFYNNEISEKSEIFDDQFSVERPDGSNFTLKIRSTKLEDSAMYFCASRAGLAPDTQYFGPGTRLTVL.

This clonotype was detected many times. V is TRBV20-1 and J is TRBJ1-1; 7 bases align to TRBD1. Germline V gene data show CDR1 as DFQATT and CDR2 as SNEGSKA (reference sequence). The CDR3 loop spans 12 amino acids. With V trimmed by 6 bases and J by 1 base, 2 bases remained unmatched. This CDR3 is CSARDRNTEAFF. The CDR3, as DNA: TGCAGTGCACGGGACAGGAACACTGAAGCTTTCTTT.

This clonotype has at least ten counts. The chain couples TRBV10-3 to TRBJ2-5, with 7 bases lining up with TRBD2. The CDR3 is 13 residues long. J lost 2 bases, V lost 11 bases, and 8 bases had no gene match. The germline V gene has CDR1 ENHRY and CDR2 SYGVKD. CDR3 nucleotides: TGTGCCTCCAACCTAGCGGCTCAAGAGACCCAGTACTTC. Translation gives CASNLAAQETQYF.

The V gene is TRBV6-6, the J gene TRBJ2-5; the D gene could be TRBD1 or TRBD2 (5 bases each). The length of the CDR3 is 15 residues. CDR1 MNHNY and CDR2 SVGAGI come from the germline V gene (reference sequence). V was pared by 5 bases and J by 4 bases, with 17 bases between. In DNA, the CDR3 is TGTGCCAGCAGTCGTAGCAGGGACCTGAGAGAGACCCAGTACTTC. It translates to CASSRSRDLRETQYF.

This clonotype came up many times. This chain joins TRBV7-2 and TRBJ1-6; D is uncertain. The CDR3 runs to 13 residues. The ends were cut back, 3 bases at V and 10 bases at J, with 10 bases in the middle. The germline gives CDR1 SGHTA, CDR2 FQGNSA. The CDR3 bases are TGTGCCAGCAGCTTGTTCGAGGACTCACCCCTCCACTTT. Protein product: CASSLFEDSPLHF.

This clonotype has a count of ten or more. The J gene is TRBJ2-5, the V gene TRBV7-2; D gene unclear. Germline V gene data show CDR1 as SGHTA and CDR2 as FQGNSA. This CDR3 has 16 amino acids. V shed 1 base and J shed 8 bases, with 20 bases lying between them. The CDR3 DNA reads TGTGCCAGCAGCTTAGACTCGAGCTCCAAAAGTAGTACCCAGTACTTC. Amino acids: CASSLDSSSKSSTQYF.

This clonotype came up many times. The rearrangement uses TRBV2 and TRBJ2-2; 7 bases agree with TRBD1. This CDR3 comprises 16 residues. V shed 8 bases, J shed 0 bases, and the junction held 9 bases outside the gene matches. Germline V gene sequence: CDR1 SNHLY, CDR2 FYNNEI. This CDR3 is CASSRDRISNTGELFF. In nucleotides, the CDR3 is TGTGCCAGCTCCAGGGACAGAATCTCGAACACCGGGGAGCTGTTTTTT.

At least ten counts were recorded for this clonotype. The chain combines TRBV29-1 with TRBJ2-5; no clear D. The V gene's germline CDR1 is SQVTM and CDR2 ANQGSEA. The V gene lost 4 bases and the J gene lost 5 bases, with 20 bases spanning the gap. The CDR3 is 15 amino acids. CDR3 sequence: CSVVESRTLGETQYF. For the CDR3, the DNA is TGCAGCGTTGTGGAATCGCGGACCCTTGGGGAGACCCAGTACTTC.

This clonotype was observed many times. The CDR3 DNA follows: TGTGCCAGCAGTTTAGACAGGATTTATTATAATTCACCCCTCCACTTT. It yields the protein CASSLDRIYYNSPLHF. The chain couples TRBV28 to TRBJ1-6; D perhaps matches TRBD1 (6 bases). The CDR3 totals 16 residues. Trimming shortened V by 2 bases and J by 4 bases, and 12 bases separated the two germline ends. Germline V gene sequence: CDR1 MDHEN, CDR2 SYDVKM.

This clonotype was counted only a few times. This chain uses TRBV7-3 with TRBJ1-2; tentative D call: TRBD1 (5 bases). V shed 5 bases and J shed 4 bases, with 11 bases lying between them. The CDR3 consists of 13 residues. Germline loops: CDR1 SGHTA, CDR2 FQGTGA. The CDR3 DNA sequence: TGTGCCAGCAGCGACACAGGCGCCTATGGCTACACCTTC. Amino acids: CASSDTGAYGYTF.

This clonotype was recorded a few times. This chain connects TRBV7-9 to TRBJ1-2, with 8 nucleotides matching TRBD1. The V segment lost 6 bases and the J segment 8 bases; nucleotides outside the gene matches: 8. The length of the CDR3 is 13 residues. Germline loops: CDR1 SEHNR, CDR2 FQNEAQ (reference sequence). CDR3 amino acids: CASSFDRGRGYTF. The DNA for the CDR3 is TGTGCCAGCAGTTTTGACAGGGGAAGAGGCTACACCTTC.

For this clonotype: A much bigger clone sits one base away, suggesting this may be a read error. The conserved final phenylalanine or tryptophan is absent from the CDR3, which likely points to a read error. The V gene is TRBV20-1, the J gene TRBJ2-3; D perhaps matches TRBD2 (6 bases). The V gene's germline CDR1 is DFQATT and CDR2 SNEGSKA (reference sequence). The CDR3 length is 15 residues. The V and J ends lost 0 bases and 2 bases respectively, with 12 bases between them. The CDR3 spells CSARDGGGTTDTQYL. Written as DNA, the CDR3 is TGCAGTGCTAGAGATGGTGGGGGGACCACAGATACGCAGTATCTT.

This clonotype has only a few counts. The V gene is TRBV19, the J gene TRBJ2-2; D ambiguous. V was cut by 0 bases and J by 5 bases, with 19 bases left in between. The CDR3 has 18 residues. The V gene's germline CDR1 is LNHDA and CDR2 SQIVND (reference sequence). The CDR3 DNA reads TGTGCCAGTAGTATAGATCTAGGTCGGATCTTCGGGACCGGGGAGCTGTTTTTT. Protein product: CASSIDLGRIFGTGELFF.

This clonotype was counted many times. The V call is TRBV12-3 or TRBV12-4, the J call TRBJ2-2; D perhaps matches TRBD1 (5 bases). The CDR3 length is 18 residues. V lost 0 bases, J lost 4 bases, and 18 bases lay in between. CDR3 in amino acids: CASSLAIFQRGGTGELFF. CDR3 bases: TGTGCCAGCAGTTTAGCTATATTCCAAAGGGGTGGCACCGGGGAGCTGTTTTTT.

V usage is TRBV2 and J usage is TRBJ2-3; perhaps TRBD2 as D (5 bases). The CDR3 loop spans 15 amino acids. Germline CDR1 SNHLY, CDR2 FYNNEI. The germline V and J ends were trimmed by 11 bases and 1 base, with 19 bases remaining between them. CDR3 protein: CAGSLTPLRTDTQYF. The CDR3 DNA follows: TGTGCCGGGAGTTTAACTCCCCTTCGCACAGATACGCAGTATTTT.

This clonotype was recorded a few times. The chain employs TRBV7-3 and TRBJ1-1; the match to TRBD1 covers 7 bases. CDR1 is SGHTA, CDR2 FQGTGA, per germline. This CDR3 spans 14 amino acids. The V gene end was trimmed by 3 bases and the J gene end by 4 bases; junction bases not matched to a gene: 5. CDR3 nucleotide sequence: TGTGCCAGCAGCTTCCAGGGGGGGTCCACTGAAGCTTTCTTT. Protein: CASSFQGGSTEAFF.

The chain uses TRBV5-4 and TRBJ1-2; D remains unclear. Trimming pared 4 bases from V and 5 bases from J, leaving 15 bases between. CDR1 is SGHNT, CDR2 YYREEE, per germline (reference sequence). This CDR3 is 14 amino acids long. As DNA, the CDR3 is TGTGCCAGCAGCCGCTCCAGTGTACCTTATGGCTACACCTTC. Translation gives CASSRSSVPYGYTF.

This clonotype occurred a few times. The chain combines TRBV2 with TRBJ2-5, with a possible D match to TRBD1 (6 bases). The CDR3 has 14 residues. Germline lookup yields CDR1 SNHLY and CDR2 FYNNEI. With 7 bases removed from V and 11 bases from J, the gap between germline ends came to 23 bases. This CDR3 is CASTQMGTTGSQYF. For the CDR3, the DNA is TGTGCCAGCACCCAGATGGGGACAACGGGATCTCAGTACTTC.

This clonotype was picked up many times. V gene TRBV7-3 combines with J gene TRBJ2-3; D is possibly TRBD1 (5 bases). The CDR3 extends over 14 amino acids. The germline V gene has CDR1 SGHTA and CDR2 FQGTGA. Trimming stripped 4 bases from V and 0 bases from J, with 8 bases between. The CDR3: CASSSRQSTDTQYF. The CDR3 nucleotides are TGTGCCAGCAGCTCCCGACAGAGCACAGATACGCAGTATTTT.